A selection of T cell receptor beta chains follows, all from one sample in a study of blood T cell repertoires in COVID-19. The table came from immunoSEQ multiplex PCR; TCRdb's copy has only in-frame clones and leaves some out. The sample has approximately 270,000 clones; roughly 88% are singletons. Sequencing was carried out using PBMCs or T cells enriched from blood (not recorded which). The receptors stem from a woman in her fifties or sixties who had recovered from COVID-19. CDR3s include the opening cysteine and the closing phenylalanine or tryptophan. Each record gives: D gene, J gene, V gene, CDR3 protein. D genes are given only for firm matches.

TRBD2,TRBJ2-1,TRBV15,CATQLAGGPGSYNEQFF
.,TRBJ2-6,TRBV4-1,CASSPGGRGGGANVLTF
TRBD2,TRBJ2-1,TRBV19,CASRSGTSGSINEQFF
TRBD2,TRBJ2-1,TRBV9,CASSTVAGVVNEQFF
.,TRBJ2-7,TRBV7-8,CASSLRLTGEQYF
TRBD2,TRBJ2-7,TRBV24-1,CATSDRTSGSYEQYF
TRBD1,TRBJ2-5,TRBV19,CASSIGQGAETQYF
.,TRBJ2-7,TRBV10-3,CAISGETAPEQYF
TRBD2,TRBJ2-1,TRBV5-6,CASSPGLAGDEQFF
.,TRBJ1-5,TRBV7-9,CASSLGEGAQPQHF
TRBD1,TRBJ1-1,TRBV29-1,CSAGQGVTEAFF
TRBD1,TRBJ1-2,TRBV4-1,CASSSGTGPNYGYTF